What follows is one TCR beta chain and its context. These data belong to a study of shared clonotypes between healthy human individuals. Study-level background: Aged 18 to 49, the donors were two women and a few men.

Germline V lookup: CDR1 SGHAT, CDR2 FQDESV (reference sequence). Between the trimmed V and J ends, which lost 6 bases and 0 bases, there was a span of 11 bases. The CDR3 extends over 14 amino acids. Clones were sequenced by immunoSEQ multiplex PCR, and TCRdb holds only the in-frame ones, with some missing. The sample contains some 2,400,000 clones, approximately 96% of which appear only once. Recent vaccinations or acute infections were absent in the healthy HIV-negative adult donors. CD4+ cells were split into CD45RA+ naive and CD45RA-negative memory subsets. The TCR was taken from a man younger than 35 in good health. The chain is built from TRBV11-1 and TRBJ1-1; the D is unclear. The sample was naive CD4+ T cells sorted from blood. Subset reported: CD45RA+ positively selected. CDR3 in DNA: TGTGCCAGCAGTATTGACATTTTGAACACTGAAGCTTTCTTT. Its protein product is CASSIDILNTEAFF.